This T cell receptor (beta chain) is drawn from a study of blood T cell repertoires in COVID-19. Study context: Both acute and convalescent COVID-19 samples were obtained from the United States, Italy and Spain. Sample material is recorded as cDNA or gDNA derived from T cells, B-cell-depleted T cells, or PBMCs.

Germline lookup yields CDR1 SNHLY and CDR2 FYNNEI. V shed 8 bases and J shed 5 bases, with 19 bases lying between them. This CDR3 is 14 amino acids long. Original analysis: Amplification of reference gene primers provided the estimated nucleated cell counts. Generated by immunoSEQ multiplex PCR, the TCRdb table keeps only in-frame clones and is missing some. V and J calls and clone size are as listed in that table; D and trimming were resolved from the DNA. This sample has some 70,000 clones; 85% to 90% occur once, and the top ten carry approximately 6.7%. The clonotype was recovered from a woman older than 75 with active COVID-19. This chain links TRBV2 with TRBJ2-7; possible D gene TRBD2, 7 bases. The material sequenced was peripheral blood. The CDR3 nucleotides are TGTGCCAGCGGGGGGGACCACAGGGCTAACGAGCAGTACTTC. Translation: CASGGDHRANEQYF.